Following are 10 T cell receptor beta chains from one sample sequenced in a study of OX40 agonist ivuxolimab in advanced cancers. Only in-frame clones appear in the TCRdb table, and some are missing; sequencing was by immunoSEQ multiplex PCR. This table has 150,000 to 190,000 clones, roughly 94% appearing once. Here the sequenced sample was CD4+ or CD8+ T cells sorted from blood, taken in a trial of the OX40 agonist ivuxolimab. The receptors were sampled from an adult with an advanced solid tumor such as melanoma, head and neck, liver or kidney cancer.

The CDR3 region has the DNA TGTGCCAGCAGCAGGGGGCGGGAAAACACTGAAGCTTTCTTT. Its protein is CASSRGRENTEAFF. The V call is TRBV7-2, the J call TRBJ1-1, with TRBD1 matching over 7 bases. The length of the CDR3 is 14 residues. CDR1 is SGHTA and CDR2 is FQGNSA in the germline V gene. V shed 5 bases, J shed 2 bases, and the junction held 5 bases outside the gene matches.

The chain employs TRBV5-1 and TRBJ2-5; 7 bases align to TRBD1. V shed 1 base, J shed 5 bases, and the junction held 5 bases outside the gene matches. The CDR3 contains 14 residues. Germline V CDR1 and CDR2: SGHRS, YFSETQ. The CDR3 is CASSLLGGAETQYF. Written as DNA, the CDR3 is TGCGCCAGCAGCTTGTTAGGGGGCGCGGAGACCCAGTACTTC.

The V and J genes are TRBV19 and TRBJ2-5, with TRBD1 matching 9 bases. The CDR3 consists of 18 residues. Unmatched junction bases numbered 16, after V lost 5 bases and J lost 3 bases. CDR1 LNHDA and CDR2 SQIVND come from the germline V gene (reference sequence). In nucleotides, the CDR3 is TGTGCCAGTAGTGGACTACCGGGACAGGGCTGGGGGAAAGAGACCCAGTACTTC. Amino acid sequence: CASSGLPGQGWGKETQYF.

This chain connects TRBV18 to TRBJ1-5; 7 bases align to TRBD1. Germline CDR1 is KGHSH and CDR2 is LQKENI. V lost 2 bases, J lost 5 bases, and 15 bases stayed unmatched. This CDR3 is 18 amino acids long. The CDR3 DNA reads TGTGCCAGCTCACCAACGCAGACAGGGTATTCTCGGGATCAGCCCCAGCATTTT. Translation gives CASSPTQTGYSRDQPQHF. The whole variable domain, remainder taken from reference TRBV18 and TRBJ1-5, is NAGVMQNPRHLVRRRGQEARLRCSPMKGHSHVYWYRQLPEEGLKFMVYLQKENIIDESGMPKERFSAEFPKEGPSILRIQQVVRGDSAAYFCASSPTQTGYSRDQPQHFGDGTRLSIL.

The chain employs TRBV5-6 and TRBJ2-3; TRBD2 matches at 10 bases. There are 14 residues in the CDR3. Germline CDR1 SGHDT, CDR2 YYEEEE. Losses at the gene ends were 4 bases for V and 5 bases for J; bases not matched to a gene: 4. The CDR3 loop is CASSLRLAGDTQYF. CDR3 DNA sequence: TGTGCCAGCAGCCTCCGACTAGCGGGAGATACGCAGTATTTT.

This chain links TRBV4-1 with TRBJ2-1, with D possibly matching TRBD1 (7 bases). Germline CDR1 is MGHRA and CDR2 is YSYEKL. Trimming left V 4 bases short and J 9 bases short, with 19 bases between. The CDR3 spans 15 residues. The CDR3 region has the DNA TGCGCCAGCAGCCTCGGGACTGGGGCAGGGGGTGAGCAGTTCTTC. It is translated as CASSLGTGAGGEQFF.

The chain is built from TRBV11-2 and TRBJ2-3, with 9 nucleotides matching TRBD2. Per germline, CDR1 SGHAT and CDR2 FQNNGV. This CDR3 comprises 16 residues. Trimming at V came to 1 base and at J to 1 base, leaving 3 bases not matched to a gene. The CDR3 here is CASSLVAGVGTDTQYF. CDR3 DNA sequence: TGTGCCAGCAGCTTAGTAGCGGGAGTGGGCACAGATACGCAGTATTTT.

The chain joins TRBV12-5 to TRBJ2-3, with D perhaps matching TRBD2 (6 bases). V lost 0 bases, J lost 3 bases, and 22 bases lay in between. The CDR3 consists of 19 residues. Germline CDR1 LGHNT, CDR2 FRNRAP. The CDR3 bases are TGTGCTAGTGGTTTGGTAATCTATAAGGAGGGTGCGAGGACAGATACGCAGTATTTT. It yields the protein CASGLVIYKEGARTDTQYF.

The chain employs TRBV28 and TRBJ2-1; 14 bases match TRBD2. Germline trimming cut 8 bases from V and 5 bases from J; bases unmatched to any gene: 8. Germline V gene data show CDR1 as MDHEN and CDR2 as SYDVKM. CDR3 length: 16 residues. The CDR3 region has the DNA TGTGCCAGCGGGGGGGGACTAGCGGGAGCCCACAATGAGCAGTTCTTC. It specifies CASGGGLAGAHNEQFF.

The chain links TRBV4-2 to TRBJ1-3, with D uncertain. V lost 0 bases, J lost 2 bases, and 5 bases lay in between. Germline values: CDR1 LGHNA, CDR2 YNFKEQ. This CDR3 is built from 14 residues. CDR3 sequence (DNA): TGTGCCAGCAGCCAAGAGGCCCCTGGAAACACCATATATTTT. This translates into CASSQEAPGNTIYF.